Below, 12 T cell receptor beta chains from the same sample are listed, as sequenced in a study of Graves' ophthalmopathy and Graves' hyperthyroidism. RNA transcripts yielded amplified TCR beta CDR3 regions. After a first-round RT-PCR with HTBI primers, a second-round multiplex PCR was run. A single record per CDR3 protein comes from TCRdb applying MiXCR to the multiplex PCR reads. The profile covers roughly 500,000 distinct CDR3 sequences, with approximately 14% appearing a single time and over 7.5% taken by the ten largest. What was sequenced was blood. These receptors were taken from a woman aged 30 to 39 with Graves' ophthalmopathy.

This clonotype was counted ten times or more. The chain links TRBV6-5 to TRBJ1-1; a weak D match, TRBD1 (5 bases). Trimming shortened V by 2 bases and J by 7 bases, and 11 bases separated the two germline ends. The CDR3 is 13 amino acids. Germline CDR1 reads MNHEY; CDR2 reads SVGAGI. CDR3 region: CASSYTRQHEAFF. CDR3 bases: TGTGCCAGCAGTTACACGAGACAGCATGAAGCTTTCTTT.

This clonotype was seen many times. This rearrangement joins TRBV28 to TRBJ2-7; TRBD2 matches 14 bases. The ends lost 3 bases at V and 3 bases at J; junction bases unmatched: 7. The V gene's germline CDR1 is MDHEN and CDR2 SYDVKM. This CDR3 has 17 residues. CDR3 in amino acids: CASSFPTSGRALYEQYF. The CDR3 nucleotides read TGTGCCAGCAGTTTTCCGACTAGCGGGAGGGCCCTCTACGAGCAGTACTTC.

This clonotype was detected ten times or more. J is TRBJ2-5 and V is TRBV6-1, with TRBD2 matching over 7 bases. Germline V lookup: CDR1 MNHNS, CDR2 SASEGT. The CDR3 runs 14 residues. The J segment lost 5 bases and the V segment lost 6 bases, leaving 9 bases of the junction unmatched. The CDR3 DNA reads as TGTGCCAGCAGAGGGTTGGCGGGAGTTGAGACCCAGTACTTC. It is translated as CASRGLAGVETQYF.

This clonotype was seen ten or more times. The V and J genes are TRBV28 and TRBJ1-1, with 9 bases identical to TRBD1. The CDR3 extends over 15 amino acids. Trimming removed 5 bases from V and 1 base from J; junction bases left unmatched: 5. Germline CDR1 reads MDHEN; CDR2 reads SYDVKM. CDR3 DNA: TGTGCCAGCAGTGGCGCGGGACAGGGGAACACTGAAGCTTTCTTT. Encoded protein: CASSGAGQGNTEAFF.

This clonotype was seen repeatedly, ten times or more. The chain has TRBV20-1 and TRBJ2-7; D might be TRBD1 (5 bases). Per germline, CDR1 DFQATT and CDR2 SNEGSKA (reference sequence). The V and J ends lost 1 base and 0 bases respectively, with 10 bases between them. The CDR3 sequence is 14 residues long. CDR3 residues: CSARARVPSYEQYF. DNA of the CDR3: TGCAGTGCTAGAGCCAGGGTTCCCTCCTACGAGCAGTACTTC.

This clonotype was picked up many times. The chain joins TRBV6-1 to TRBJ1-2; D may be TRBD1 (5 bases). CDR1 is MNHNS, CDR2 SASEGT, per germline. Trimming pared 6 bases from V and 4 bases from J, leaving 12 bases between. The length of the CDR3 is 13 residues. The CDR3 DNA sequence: TGTGCCAGCAGCCATGGGACGGGCTATGGCTACACCTTC. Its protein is CASSHGTGYGYTF.

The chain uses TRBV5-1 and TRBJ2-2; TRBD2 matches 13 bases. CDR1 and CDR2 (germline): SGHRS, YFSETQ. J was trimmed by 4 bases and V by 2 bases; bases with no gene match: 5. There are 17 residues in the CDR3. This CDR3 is CASSFGTSGAGTGELFF. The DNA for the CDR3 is TGCGCCAGCAGCTTCGGGACTAGCGGGGCGGGCACCGGGGAGCTGTTTTTT. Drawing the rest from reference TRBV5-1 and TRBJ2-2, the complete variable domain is KAGVTQTPRYLIKTRGQQVTLSCSPISGHRSVSWYQQTPGQGLQFLFEYFSETQRNKGNFPGRFSGRQFSNSRSEMNVSTLELGDSALYLCASSFGTSGAGTGELFFGEGSRLTVL.

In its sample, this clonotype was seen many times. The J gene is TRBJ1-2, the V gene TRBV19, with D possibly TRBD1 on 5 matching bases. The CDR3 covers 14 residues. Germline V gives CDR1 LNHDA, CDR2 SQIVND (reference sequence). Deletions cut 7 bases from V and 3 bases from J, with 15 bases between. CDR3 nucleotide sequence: TGTGCCAGTACCCCGTCGGGGGGATACTATGGCTACACCTTC. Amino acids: CASTPSGGYYGYTF.

In DNA form, the CDR3 reads TGTGCCAGCAACAGGGATAACTATGGCTACACCTTC. This gives the protein CASNRDNYGYTF. J is TRBJ1-2 and V is TRBV28, with D possibly being TRBD1 (6 bases). The germline CDR1 and CDR2 sequences are MDHEN and SYDVKM. V lost 7 bases, J lost 1 base, and 7 bases lay in between. The CDR3 sequence is 12 residues long.

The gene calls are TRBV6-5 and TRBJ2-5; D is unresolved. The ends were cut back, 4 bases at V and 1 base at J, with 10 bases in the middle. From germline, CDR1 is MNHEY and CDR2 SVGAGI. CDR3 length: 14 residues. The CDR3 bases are TGTGCCAGCAGTTTAAGCGAAATCCAAGAGACCCAGTACTTC. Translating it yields CASSLSEIQETQYF.

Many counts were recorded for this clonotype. CDR3 protein: CAWSVPTQQYF. The CDR3 DNA reads TGTGCCTGGAGTGTACCTACTCAGCAGTACTTC. V is TRBV30 and J is TRBJ2-7; D unclear. V was clipped by 0 bases and J by 8 bases, with 8 bases between them. This CDR3 region has 11 residues. CDR1 and CDR2 (germline): GTSNPN, SVGIG (reference sequence). The full variable domain, rest sourced from reference TRBV30 and TRBJ2-7, is SQTIHQWPATLVQPVGSPLSLECTVEGTSNPNLYWYRQAAGRGLQLLFYSVGIGQISSEVPQNLSASRPQDRQFILSSKKLLLSDSGFYLCAWSVPTQQYFGPGTRLTVT.

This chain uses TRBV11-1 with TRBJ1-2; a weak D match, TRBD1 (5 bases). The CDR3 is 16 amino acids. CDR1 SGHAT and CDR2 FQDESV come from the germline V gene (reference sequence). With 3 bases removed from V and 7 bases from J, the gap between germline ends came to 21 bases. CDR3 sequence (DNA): TGTGCCAGCAGCTTCGGTCCTCCAGTGGGGCTCGGTGGCTACACCTTC. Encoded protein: CASSFGPPVGLGGYTF.